These T cell receptor beta chains were read from a single sample in a study of PD-L1 blockade in urothelial cancer. Only in-frame clones appear in the TCRdb table, and some are missing; sequencing was by immunoSEQ multiplex PCR. The sample holds about 74,000 clones, 80% to 85% seen once. The sample in question was PBMCs, obtained around atezolizumab (anti-PD-L1) treatment. Receptors originate from a man aged 65-85 years with urothelial cancer. Both conserved end residues are part of each CDR3. The order of the fields is J gene, D gene, V gene, clone size, CDR3 protein, CDR3 DNA. The D gene is left open where the match is weak. Expanded clones are given a class, and other clones once, few, many or no size at all.

TRBJ1-1 TRBD1 TRBV28 - CASSLTGGITEAFF TGTGCCAGCAGTTTAACAGGGGGAATCACTGAAGCTTTCTTT
TRBJ1-4 - TRBV25-1 - CASRQTGLNEKLFF TGTGCCAGCAGACAGACAGGTCTTAATGAAAAACTGTTTTTT
TRBJ2-7 - TRBV27 - CASSLDRGHEQYF TGTGCCAGCAGTTTAGATAGGGGCCACGAGCAGTACTTC
TRBJ1-1 - TRBV13 - CASSLFRPEGWNTEAFF TGTGCCAGCAGCTTATTTCGGCCAGAGGGTTGGAACACTGAAGCTTTCTTT
TRBJ2-2 TRBD1 TRBV11-2 - CASRLQGPPGELFF TGTGCCAGCAGGTTACAGGGGCCTCCCGGGGAGCTGTTTTTT
TRBJ2-1 - TRBV2 - CASNVGSEQFF TGTGCCAGCAATGTAGGGAGCGAGCAGTTCTTC
TRBJ2-1 TRBD2 TRBV9 once CASSFRTSGINEQFF TGTGCCAGCAGCTTTAGGACTAGCGGGATTAATGAGCAGTTCTTC
TRBJ2-7 TRBD1 TRBV10-1 few CASSYRDRVYEQYF TGCGCCAGCAGTTACCGGGACAGGGTCTACGAGCAGTACTTC
TRBJ1-5 TRBD1 TRBV28 - CASSPGQASNQPQHF TGTGCCAGCAGCCCCGGACAGGCTAGCAATCAGCCCCAGCATTTT
TRBJ1-2 - TRBV25-1 few CASSEYKTGYGYTF TGTGCCAGCAGTGAATATAAGACGGGCTATGGCTACACCTTC
TRBJ2-5 - TRBV9 few CASSVSGKETQYF TGTGCCAGCAGCGTATCAGGGAAGGAGACCCAGTACTTC
TRBJ2-1 TRBD2 TRBV19 - CASSTPAGGRANEQFF TGTGCCAGTAGTACACCCGCTGGGGGGAGGGCCAATGAGCAGTTCTTC
TRBJ2-7 - TRBV4-1 - CASSQVPGASYEQYF TGCGCCAGCAGCCAAGTTCCAGGGGCCTCCTACGAGCAGTACTTC
TRBJ2-5 TRBD1 TRBV25-1 - CASSKPDRVQETQYF TGTGCCAGCAGTAAACCGGACAGGGTACAAGAGACCCAGTACTTC
TRBJ2-7 TRBD2 TRBV6-5 once CASTRGAGGGYEQYF TGTGCCAGCACTCGGGGGGCGGGAGGGGGCTACGAGCAGTACTTC
TRBJ1-2 - TRBV28 - CASSFQAYGYTF TGTGCCAGCAGTTTTCAAGCCTATGGCTACACCTTC
TRBJ2-7 TRBD2 TRBV2 - CASGRVGTALGQYF TGTGCCAGCGGGAGGGTCGGGACTGCTTTAGGGCAGTACTTC
TRBJ1-4 TRBD1 TRBV18 once CTSSRGQGEKLFF TGTACCAGCTCACGAGGACAGGGTGAAAAACTGTTTTTT
TRBJ2-7 TRBD2 TRBV7-2 - CASSLGLRGAGEQYF TGTGCCAGCAGCTTAGGGTTGCGGGGGGCGGGTGAGCAGTACTTC
TRBJ2-3 TRBD2 TRBV10-2 - CASRGGITDTQYF TGCGCCAGCAGGGGGGGGATCACAGATACGCAGTATTTT
TRBJ2-3 - TRBV5-1 - CASSLAQGFADTQYF TGCGCCAGCAGCTTGGCACAGGGATTTGCAGATACGCAGTATTTT
TRBJ2-1 TRBD2 TRBV27 - CASSSNGRSNEQFF TGTGCCAGCAGTTCGAACGGGAGGAGCAATGAGCAGTTCTTC